The 15 T cell receptor beta chains below were found in one sample sequenced in a study of Graves' ophthalmopathy and Graves' hyperthyroidism. Scientists amplified the TCR beta CDR3 regions from RNA transcripts. Investigators did first-round RT-PCR with HTBI primers, then second-round multiplex PCR. TCRdb ran MiXCR on the multiplex PCR reads and lists one entry per CDR3 protein. The data hold about 480,000 distinct CDR3 sequences, with around 15% observed a single time. Input material: blood. The receptors were sampled from a woman aged 30 to 39 with Graves' ophthalmopathy.

There are a few counts of this clonotype. V gene TRBV28 combines with J gene TRBJ2-7; 9 nucleotides line up with TRBD1. The CDR3 spans 16 residues. CDR1 and CDR2 (germline): MDHEN, SYDVKM. The ends lost 2 bases at V and 7 bases at J; junction bases unmatched: 12. DNA for the CDR3: TGTGCCAGCAGTTTACCTCAACAGGGGGCTCGAAGAGAGCAGTACTTC. Its translation is CASSLPQQGARREQYF.

This clonotype was observed at least ten times. The chain combines TRBV28 with TRBJ1-1; unclear D gene. CDR3 length: 13 amino acids. In germline, CDR1 is MDHEN, CDR2 SYDVKM. Trimming stripped 4 bases from V and 7 bases from J, with 13 bases between. As DNA, the CDR3 is TGTGCCAGCAGTTCAGTAATGACCCTTGAAGCTTTCTTT. It encodes CASSSVMTLEAFF. Together with reference TRBV28 and TRBJ1-1, the CDR3 gives the full variable domain: DVKVTQSSRYLVKRTGEKVFLECVQDMDHENMFWYRQDPGLGLRLIYFSYDVKMKEKGDIPEGYSVSREKKERFSLILESASTNQTSMYLCASSSVMTLEAFFGQGTRLTVV.

In this sample, this clonotype turned up many times. The chain recombines TRBV6-1 with TRBJ1-5; D remains ambiguous. Germline values: CDR1 MNHNS, CDR2 SASEGT. CDR3 length: 15 amino acids. V was cut by 4 bases and J by 6 bases, with 16 bases left in between. The CDR3 DNA is TGTGCCAGCAGTGTCGGAGAGGACCATATTCAGCCCCAGCATTTT. Protein product: CASSVGEDHIQPQHF.

This clonotype has at least ten counts. The chain is built from TRBV29-1 and TRBJ1-1; maybe TRBD1 (5 bases). This CDR3 comprises 14 residues. Germline V gene sequence: CDR1 SQVTM, CDR2 ANQGSEA. The V end was cut by 0 bases, the J end by 0 bases, with 8 bases between. CDR3 DNA: TGCAGCGTTGAAGATTGGGGACTGAACACTGAAGCTTTCTTT. Its protein is CSVEDWGLNTEAFF. The whole variable domain, filled in from reference TRBV29-1 and TRBJ1-1, reads SAVISQKPSRDICQRGTSLTIQCQVDSQVTMMFWYRQQPGQSLTLIATANQGSEATYESGFVIDKFPISRPNLTFSTLTVSNMSPEDSSIYLCSVEDWGLNTEAFFGQGTRLTVV.

This clonotype showed up many times. The rearrangement uses TRBV12-3 or TRBV12-4 and TRBJ2-7; 9 nucleotides agree with TRBD1. The length of the CDR3 is 14 residues. J lost 6 bases, V lost 7 bases, and 10 bases had no gene match. The CDR3: CASNTGQGPLEQYF. For the CDR3, the DNA is TGTGCCAGCAATACCGGACAGGGGCCTCTCGAGCAGTACTTC.

This clonotype has at least ten counts. The chain links TRBV6-5 to TRBJ1-2, with D possibly being TRBD1 (6 bases). V was shortened by 0 bases and J by 2 bases, with 16 bases between the two germline ends. CDR3 length equals 17 residues. CDR1 MNHEY and CDR2 SVGAGI come from the germline V gene. The DNA of the CDR3 is TGTGCCAGCAGTTACTCGAATTTCGGACAGCAGAACTATGGCTACACCTTC. It is translated as CASSYSNFGQQNYGYTF.

This clonotype was seen many times. The CDR3 loop reads CASSPPETGGTGELFF. In nucleotides, the CDR3 is TGTGCCAGCTCACCACCCGAGACAGGGGGCACCGGGGAGCTGTTTTTT. The gene calls are TRBV18 and TRBJ2-2; 9 nucleotides align to TRBD1. The V gene end was trimmed by 0 bases and the J gene end by 4 bases; junction bases not matched to a gene: 3. The CDR3 consists of 16 residues. CDR1 is KGHSH and CDR2 is LQKENI in the germline V gene.

This clonotype was observed at least ten times. This rearrangement joins TRBV13 to TRBJ2-7; 8 nucleotides match TRBD1. Losses at the gene ends were 3 bases for V and 6 bases for J; bases not matched to a gene: 10. Germline lookup yields CDR1 PRHDT and CDR2 FYEKMQ (reference sequence). The CDR3 has 15 residues. Written as DNA, the CDR3 is TGTGCCAGCAGCTTCAGGGGGCAGTCCCCGCCCGAGCAGTACTTC. Encoded protein: CASSFRGQSPPEQYF.

This clonotype was seen many times. The V call is TRBV6-5, the J call TRBJ2-5, with D tentatively TRBD1 (6 bases). CDR3 length equals 15 residues. V was trimmed by 2 bases and J by 5 bases, leaving 15 bases between them. CDR1 is MNHEY and CDR2 is SVGAGI in the germline V gene. CDR3 nucleotide sequence: TGTGCCAGCAGTTACCTCCTGGGGGCCACGGAGACCCAGTACTTC. Amino acids: CASSYLLGATETQYF.

The genes are TRBV6-2 or TRBV6-3 and TRBJ2-2; TRBD1 is a possible D gene (6 bases). The V gene lost 5 bases and the J gene lost 0 bases, with 10 bases spanning the gap. CDR1 and CDR2 from the germline V gene are MNHEY and SVGEGT. The CDR3 length is 15 residues. The CDR3 sequence: CASSAPGANTGELFF. The DNA of the CDR3 is TGTGCCAGCAGTGCACCAGGGGCGAACACCGGGGAGCTGTTTTTT.

About this clonotype: Here the CDR3 omits its conserved ending phenylalanine or tryptophan, so a read error is the likely source. The DNA is left out, because the CDR3 cannot be placed on it with certainty; the CDR3 is given as TCRdb lists it. The chain uses TRBV28 and TRBJ2-5; TRBD1, as called in the table, went unchecked against the DNA. The CDR3 has 15 residues if both end residues are counted. Germline CDR1 is MDHEN and CDR2 is SYDVKM. The CDR3 spells CASSSRQGRPETQDY.

V usage is TRBV12-3 or TRBV12-4 and J usage is TRBJ1-5; D gene ambiguous. This CDR3 region has 12 residues. V was cut by 6 bases and J by 8 bases, with 11 bases left in between. CDR3 sequence reads: CASRRAVEPQHF. Here the CDR3 DNA reads TGTGCCAGCAGGAGGGCCGTTGAGCCCCAGCATTTT.

This clonotype was found many times. CDR3 region: CASSHSGAGELFF. In DNA form, the CDR3 reads TGCGCCAGCAGCCACAGCGGGGCCGGGGAGCTGTTTTTT. The V and J genes are TRBV5-1 and TRBJ2-2; the match to TRBD2 covers 7 bases. After removal of 4 bases from V and 6 bases from J, the junction contained 3 bases not matched to a gene. CDR3 size: 13 residues. The V gene's germline CDR1 is SGHRS and CDR2 YFSETQ.

There are many counts of this clonotype. V is TRBV11-2 and J is TRBJ2-5; 8 positions match TRBD2. Germline CDR1 reads SGHAT; CDR2 reads FQNNGV. Trimming at V came to 5 bases and at J to 1 base, leaving 6 bases not matched to a gene. The CDR3 consists of 15 residues. CDR3 sequence (DNA): TGTGCCAGCAGCATGAGCGGGGGACTCCAAGAGACCCAGTACTTC. It yields the protein CASSMSGGLQETQYF. The full variable domain, its missing parts supplied by reference TRBV11-2 and TRBJ2-5, is EAGVAQSPRYKIIEKRQSVAFWCNPISGHATLYWYQQILGQGPKLLIQFQNNGVVDDSQLPKDRFSAERLKGVDSTLKIQPAKLEDSAVYLCASSMSGGLQETQYFGPGTRLLVL.

This chain uses TRBV28 with TRBJ2-7; D call uncertain. The CDR3 totals 12 residues. Looked up from germline, CDR1 is MDHEN and CDR2 is SYDVKM. Trimming removed 5 bases at V and 5 bases at J, with 10 bases between. The CDR3 loop is CASSPTTHEQYF. The CDR3, as DNA: TGTGCCAGCAGTCCCACAACACACGAGCAGTACTTC.